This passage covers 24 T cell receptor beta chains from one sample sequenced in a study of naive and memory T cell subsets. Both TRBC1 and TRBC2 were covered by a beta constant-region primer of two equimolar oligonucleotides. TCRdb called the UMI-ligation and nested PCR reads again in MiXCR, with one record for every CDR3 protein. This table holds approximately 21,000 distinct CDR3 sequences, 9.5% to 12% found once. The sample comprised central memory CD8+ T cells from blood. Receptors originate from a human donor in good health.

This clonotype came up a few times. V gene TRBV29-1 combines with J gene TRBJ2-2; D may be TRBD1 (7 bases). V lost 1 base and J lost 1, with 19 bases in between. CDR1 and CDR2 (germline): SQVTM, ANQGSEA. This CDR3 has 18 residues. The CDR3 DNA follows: TGCAGCGTTGAAGTGAGGGGGCGGGAAGGGGTGAACACCGGGGAGCTGTTTTTT. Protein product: CSVEVRGREGVNTGELFF.

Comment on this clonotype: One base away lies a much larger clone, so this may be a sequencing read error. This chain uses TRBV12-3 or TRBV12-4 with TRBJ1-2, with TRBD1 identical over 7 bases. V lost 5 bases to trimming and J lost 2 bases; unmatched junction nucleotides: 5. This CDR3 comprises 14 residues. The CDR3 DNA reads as TGTGCCAGCAGTCCGCGGGACAGCAACTATGGCTACACCTTC. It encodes CASSPRDSNYGYTF.

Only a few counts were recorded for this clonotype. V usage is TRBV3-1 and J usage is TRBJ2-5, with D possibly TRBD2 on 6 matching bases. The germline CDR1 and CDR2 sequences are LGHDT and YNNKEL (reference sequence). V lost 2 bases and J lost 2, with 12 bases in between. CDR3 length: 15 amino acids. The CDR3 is CASSQLQAGQETQYF. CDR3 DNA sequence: TGTGCCAGCAGCCAACTCCAGGCGGGACAAGAGACCCAGTACTTC.

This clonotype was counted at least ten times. DNA for the CDR3: TGTGCCACCAGCAGAGGGGTCTTGGATACGCAGTATTTT. It specifies CATSRGVLDTQYF. This chain joins TRBV15 and TRBJ2-3; D not resolved. CDR3 length equals 13 residues. V lost 1 base, J lost 6 bases, and 8 bases lay in between. Germline CDR1 LNHNV, CDR2 YYDKDF (reference sequence).

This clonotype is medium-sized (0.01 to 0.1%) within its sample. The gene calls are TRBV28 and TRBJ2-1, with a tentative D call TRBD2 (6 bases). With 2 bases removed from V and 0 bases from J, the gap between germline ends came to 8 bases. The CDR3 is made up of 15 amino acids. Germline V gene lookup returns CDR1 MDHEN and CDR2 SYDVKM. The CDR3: CASSLERVSYNEQFF. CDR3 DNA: TGTGCCAGCAGTTTAGAGCGGGTCTCCTACAATGAGCAGTTCTTC.

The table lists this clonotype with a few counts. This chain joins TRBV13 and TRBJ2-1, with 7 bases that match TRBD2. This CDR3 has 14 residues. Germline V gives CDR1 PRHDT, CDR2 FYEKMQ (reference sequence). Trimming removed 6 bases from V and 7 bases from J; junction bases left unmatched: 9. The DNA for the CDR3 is TGTGCCAGCAGTCGACTAGCCACTAGGAATGAGCAGTTCTTC. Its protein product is CASSRLATRNEQFF.

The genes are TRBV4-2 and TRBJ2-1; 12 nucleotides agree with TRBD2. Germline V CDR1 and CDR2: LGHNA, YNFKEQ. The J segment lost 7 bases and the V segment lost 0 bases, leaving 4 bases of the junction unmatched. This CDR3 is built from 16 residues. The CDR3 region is CASSQELAGGSNEQFF. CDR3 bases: TGTGCCAGCAGCCAAGAGCTAGCGGGAGGGAGTAATGAGCAGTTCTTC.

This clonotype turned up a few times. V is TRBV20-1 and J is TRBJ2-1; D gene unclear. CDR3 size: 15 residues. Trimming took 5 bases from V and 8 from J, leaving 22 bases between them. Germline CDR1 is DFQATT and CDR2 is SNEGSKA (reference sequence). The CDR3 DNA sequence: TGCAGTGCTGTACCCACTACCTGGAGTGGCGATGAGCAGTTCTTC. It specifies CSAVPTTWSGDEQFF.

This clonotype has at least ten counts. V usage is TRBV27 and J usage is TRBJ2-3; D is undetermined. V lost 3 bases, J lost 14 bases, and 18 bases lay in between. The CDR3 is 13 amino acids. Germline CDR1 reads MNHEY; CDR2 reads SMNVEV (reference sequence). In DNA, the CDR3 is TGTGCCAGCAGTTTCCCCGCTCGGACCCATCTGTATTTT. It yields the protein CASSFPARTHLYF.

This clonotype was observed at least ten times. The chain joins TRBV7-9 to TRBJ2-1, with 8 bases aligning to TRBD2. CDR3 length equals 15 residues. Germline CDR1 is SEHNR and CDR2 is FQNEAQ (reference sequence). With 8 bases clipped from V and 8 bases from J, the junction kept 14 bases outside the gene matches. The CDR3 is CASREGGSRFDEQFF. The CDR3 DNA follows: TGTGCCAGCCGGGAGGGCGGGAGTAGGTTCGATGAGCAGTTCTTC.

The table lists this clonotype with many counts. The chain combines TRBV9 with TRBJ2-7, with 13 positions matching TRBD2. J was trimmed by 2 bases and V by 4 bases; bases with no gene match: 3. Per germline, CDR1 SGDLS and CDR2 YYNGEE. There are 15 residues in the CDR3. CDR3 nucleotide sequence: TGTGCCAGCAGCTTTGGGACTAGCGGGACCTACGAGCAGTACTTC. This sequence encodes CASSFGTSGTYEQYF.

The chain's CDR3 is CASSQEREGYEQYF. The CDR3, as DNA: TGTGCCAGCAGCCAAGAACGGGAGGGTTACGAGCAGTACTTC. The chain couples TRBV4-2 to TRBJ2-7, with 8 bases that match TRBD2. The CDR3 spans 14 residues. CDR1 LGHNA and CDR2 YNFKEQ come from the germline V gene. With 0 bases clipped from V and 4 bases from J, the junction kept 2 bases outside the gene matches.

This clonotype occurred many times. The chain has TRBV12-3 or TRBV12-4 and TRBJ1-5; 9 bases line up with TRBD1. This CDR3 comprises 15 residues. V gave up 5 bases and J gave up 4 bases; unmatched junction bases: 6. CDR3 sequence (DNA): TGTGCCAGCAGTGTTACAGGGGGCAGGAATCAGCCCCAGCATTTT. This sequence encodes CASSVTGGRNQPQHF.

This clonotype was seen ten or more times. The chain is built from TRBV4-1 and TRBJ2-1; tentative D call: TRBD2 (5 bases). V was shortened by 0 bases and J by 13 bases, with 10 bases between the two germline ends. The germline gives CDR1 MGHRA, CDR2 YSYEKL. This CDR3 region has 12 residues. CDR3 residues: CASSQEGEGQFF. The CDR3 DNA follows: TGCGCCAGCAGCCAAGAAGGTGAGGGACAGTTCTTC.

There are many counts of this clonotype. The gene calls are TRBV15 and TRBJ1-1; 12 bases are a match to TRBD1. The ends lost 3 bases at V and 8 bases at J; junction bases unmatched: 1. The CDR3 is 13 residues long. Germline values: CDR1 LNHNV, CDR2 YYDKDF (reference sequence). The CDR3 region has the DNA TGTGCCACCAGCAGCGGGACAGGGGGCGAAGCTTTCTTT. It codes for CATSSGTGGEAFF.

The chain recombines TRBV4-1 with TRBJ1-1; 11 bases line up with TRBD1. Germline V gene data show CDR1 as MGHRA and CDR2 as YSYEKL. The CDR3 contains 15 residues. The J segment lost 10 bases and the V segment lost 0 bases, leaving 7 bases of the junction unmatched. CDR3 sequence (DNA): TGCGCCAGCAGCCAAGATCCGGACAGGGGGCTGAGAGCTTTCTTT. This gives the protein CASSQDPDRGLRAFF.

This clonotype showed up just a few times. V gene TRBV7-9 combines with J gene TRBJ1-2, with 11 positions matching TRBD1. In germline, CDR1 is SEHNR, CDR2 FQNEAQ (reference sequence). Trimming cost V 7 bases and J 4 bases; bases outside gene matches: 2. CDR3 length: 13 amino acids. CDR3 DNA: TGTGCCAGCACCGGGACAGGGGGCTATGGCTACACCTTC. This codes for CASTGTGGYGYTF.

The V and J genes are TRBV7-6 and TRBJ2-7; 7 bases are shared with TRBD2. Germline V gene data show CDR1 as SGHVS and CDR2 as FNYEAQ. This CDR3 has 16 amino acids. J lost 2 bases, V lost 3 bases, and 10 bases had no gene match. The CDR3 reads CASSLTPGTNTYEQYF. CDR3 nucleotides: TGTGCCAGCAGCTTGACCCCCGGGACTAACACCTACGAGCAGTACTTC.

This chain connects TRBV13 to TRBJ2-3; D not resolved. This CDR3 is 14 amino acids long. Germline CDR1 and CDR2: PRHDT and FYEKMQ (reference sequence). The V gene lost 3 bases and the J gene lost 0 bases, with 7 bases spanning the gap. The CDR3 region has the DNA TGTGCCAGCAGCTTCCGTGGGAGCACAGATACGCAGTATTTT. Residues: CASSFRGSTDTQYF.

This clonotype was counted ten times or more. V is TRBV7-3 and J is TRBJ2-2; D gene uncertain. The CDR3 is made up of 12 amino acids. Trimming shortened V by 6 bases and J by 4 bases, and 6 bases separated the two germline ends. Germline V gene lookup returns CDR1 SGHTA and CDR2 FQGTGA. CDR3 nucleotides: TGTGCCAGCAGTAGGACCACCGGGGAGCTGTTTTTT. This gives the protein CASSRTTGELFF.

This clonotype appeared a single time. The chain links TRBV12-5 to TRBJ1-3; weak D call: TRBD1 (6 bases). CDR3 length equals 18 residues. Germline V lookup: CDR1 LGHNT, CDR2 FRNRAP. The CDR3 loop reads CARGVALSGESAGNTIYF. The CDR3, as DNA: TGTGCGAGGGGGGTGGCCCTATCCGGGGAGTCAGCTGGAAACACCATATATTTT.

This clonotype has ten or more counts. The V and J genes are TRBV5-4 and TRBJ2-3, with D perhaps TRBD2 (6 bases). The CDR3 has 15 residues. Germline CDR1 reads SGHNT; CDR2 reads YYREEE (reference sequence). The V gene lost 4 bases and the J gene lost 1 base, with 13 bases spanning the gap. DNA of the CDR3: TGTGCCAGCAGCCGAGAACTAGCCCGCACAGATACGCAGTATTTT. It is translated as CASSRELARTDTQYF. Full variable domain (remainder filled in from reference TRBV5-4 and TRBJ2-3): ETGVTQSPTHLIKTRGQQVTLRCSSQSGHNTVSWYQQALGQGPQFIFQYYREEENGRGNFPPRFSGLQFPNYSSELNVNALELDDSALYLCASSRELARTDTQYFGPGTRLTVL.

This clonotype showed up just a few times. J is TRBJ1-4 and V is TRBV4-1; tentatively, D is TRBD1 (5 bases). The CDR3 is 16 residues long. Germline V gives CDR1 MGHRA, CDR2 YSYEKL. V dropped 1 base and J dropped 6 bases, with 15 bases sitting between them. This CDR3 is CASSQGELPGYEKLFF. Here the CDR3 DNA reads TGCGCCAGCAGCCAAGGCGAACTCCCAGGGTATGAAAAACTGTTTTTT.

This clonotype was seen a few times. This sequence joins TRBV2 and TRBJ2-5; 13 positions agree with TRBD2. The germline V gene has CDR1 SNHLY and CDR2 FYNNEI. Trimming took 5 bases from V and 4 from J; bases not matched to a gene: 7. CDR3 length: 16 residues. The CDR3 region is CASSPGLAGAGETQYF. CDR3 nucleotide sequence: TGTGCCAGCAGTCCAGGACTAGCGGGAGCGGGAGAGACCCAGTACTTC.